Reported below is one T cell receptor beta chain. Looked up from germline, CDR1 is ENHRY and CDR2 is SYGVKD. The CDR3 is 15 amino acids. Trimming took 3 bases from V and 4 from J, leaving 15 bases between them. These data come from a study of regulatory T cells in long-lasting Graves disease. Sequencing libraries for TCR beta were prepared with iRepertoire HTBI primers and Arm-PCR of CDR3 regions. TCRdb reanalysed the multiplex PCR reads using MiXCR and keeps one entry per CDR3 protein. The data contain over 650,000 distinct CDR3 sequences, around 30% of them singletons. Time point indicated: persistent/refractory GD, antithyroid drugs over 5 years with positive TRAb. Isolated PBMC RNA provided the starting material for the TCR library. Each patient gave roughly 10 milliliters of EDTA-anticoagulated peripheral blood.

The rearrangement uses TRBV10-3 and TRBJ1-1, with D maybe TRBD1 (5 bases). This material consisted of peripheral blood mononuclear cells (PBMCs), taken when the disease was refractory, from a patient treated with antithyroid drugs. The source of this sequence is a female donor with Graves disease. For the CDR3, the DNA is TGTGCCATCAGTGACAGGGTCGGTGGAGGCACTGAAGCTTTCTTT. This sequence encodes CAISDRVGGGTEAFF.